This T cell receptor beta chain originates from a study of beta chain features in type 1 diabetes. As for the study in general: Age and gender were similar between patients and healthy donors, as were cell yields.

Study conclusions and caveats: Patients' naive, central memory and regulatory TCRB repertoires appeared more alike than those of healthy donors. All four CD4+ subsets of Type 1 diabetes patients contained TCRB CDR3s that were moderately but significantly shorter. Insertion counts at VDJ junctions were lower in type 1 diabetes patients, who also showed more deletions there.

Staining for CD45RO/CCR7/CD25/CD127/CD95/CD27 allowed sorting of CD4+ naive, central memory, regulatory and stem cell-like memory cells. The isolated RNA, all of it, was reverse transcribed, so expressed TCRB transcripts were what got sequenced. Sequencing used immunoSEQ multiplex PCR; TCRdb keeps in-frame clones, though not all of them. Among a few hundred thousand clones listed, 15% were seen once. This clone was counted once. Its antigen remains unidentified. Between the trimmed V and J ends, which lost 6 bases and 0 bases, there was a span of 10 bases. Germline CDR1 is MNHEY and CDR2 is SVGAGI. This CDR3 has 14 residues.

The receptor comes from a man between 18 and 29 years old with type 1 diabetes. The sequenced sample was naive CD4+ T cells from blood. The chain has TRBV6-5 and TRBJ2-3; D is unresolved. CDR3 in amino acids: CASSRQASTDTQYF. Written as DNA, the CDR3 is TGTGCCAGCAGCCGTCAAGCTAGCACAGATACGCAGTATTTT.